This T cell receptor beta chain was sequenced for a study of T cells in Graves' hyperthyroidism and ophthalmopathy (dated by TCRdb to between 2018 and 2021). Notes on the research overall: Peripheral blood samples were taken at initial diagnosis, before any treatment was given. Following sampling, methimazole starting at 30 mg daily was given to hyperthyroidism patients, and high-dose intravenous methylprednisolone was given to ophthalmopathy patients. According to the paper, TCR Vbeta CDR3 sequencing was carried out on approximately 140 peripheral blood samples, which came from more than 40 ophthalmopathy, 70 to 80 hyperthyroidism and about 17 progressor patients. The approximately 95 discovery patients were divided at random into training and test sets in a 7:3 ratio. To identify distinguishing TCR V-J signatures, a discovery cohort of 90 to 100 patients was used, comprising roughly 45 with Graves' ophthalmopathy and 57 with stable Graves' hyperthyroidism. In addition, the study compared T-cell repertoires in thyroid tissue and in blood from six Graves' hyperthyroidism patients. Prospective prediction of ophthalmopathy was tested in an independent validation cohort consisting of under 20 hyperthyroidism patients and around 17 patients who later progressed to ophthalmopathy.

Here is what the overall study found, with its caveats: In validation, the model predicted progression to ophthalmopathy with over 60% sensitivity and over 72% specificity, a median of 6.5 months before onset. No statistical method was used to fix the sample size in advance, and group allocation was not hidden from the investigators. Most expanded thyroid clonotypes (frequency above 0.001) were also detected in blood, suggesting blood repertoires may reflect thyroid immune responses. Ophthalmopathy was separated from stable hyperthyroidism by a 13 V-J signature model, with approximately 89% sensitivity and 81% to 83% specificity obtained in cross-validation and 80%/75% obtained in testing.

Worth noting for this clonotype: Its recognized antigen is unknown. Base qualities are missing; no much larger clone stands one base away.

Moderately to severely active disease, a Clinical Activity Score of at least 3, a NOSPECS grade of at least 4, and a duration under 3 months were present in ophthalmopathy patients. Exclusion was applied to patients with uncontrolled infections, other autoimmune diseases, pregnancy or lactation. Clinical symptoms, serum thyroxine and TRAb, thyroid ultrasound, and orbital computed tomography formed the basis for the diagnoses. PBMCs were separated from 10 ml of fresh peripheral blood using Ficoll-Paque density gradient centrifugation. Total RNA was extracted using Trizol reagent, and RNA quality was assessed on an Agilent 2100 Bioanalyzer. The TCR beta CDR3 regions were amplified from RNA transcripts. A first-round RT-PCR of the TCR CDR3 used the HTBI primer set with the Qiagen OneStep RT-PCR kit. A second multiplex PCR round built the libraries, followed by size selection and purification. Sequencing of the libraries was done on an Illumina HiSeq2000 using paired-end 100 bp reads. From the authors' description of their analysis: Raw data were processed with SOAPnuke, discarding reads with adapters, uncalled bases, mean Phred below 15, or no exact constant-primer or identifier match. High-quality paired reads were merged with COPE v1.2.5, and unique nucleotide sequences were defined as clonotypes. MiTCR v1.1 was used to align clonotypes to the IMGT TRBV, TRBD and TRBJ reference segments. The analysis included only V-J combinations with a frequency above 0.0001, which together covered more than 98% of the repertoires. The TCS score was defined as the ratio of F50 (clonal expansion) to E x V (chaos), calculated using BLOSUM62-based TCRdist between CDR3 peptides within each V-J. Welch's t-statistics and random forest reduced 500 to 650 V-J features to some 14, which were used in a naive Bayes classifier (R e1071). Starting from the raw public reads, TCRdb applied fastp trimming at Q25, assembled clones with MiXCR and retained in-frame beta chains. When rows share a CDR3 protein, they turn into one entry using the most common DNA and genes. None of the V and J calls come from the authors' own analysis; TCRdb made them. Across this sample there are approximately 410,000 distinct CDR3 sequences, with 14% to 15% seen only once. Clones ranked in the top ten supply roughly an eighth of the sample.

Via the germline V gene (reference sequence), CDR1 is SEHNR and CDR2 FQNEAQ. The junction shows trimming of 4 bases on V and 6 bases on J, plus 10 bases between the germline ends. Inclusive of the bounding cysteine and phenylalanine, the CDR3 is 13 residues long. Just the 39-base CDR3 DNA is kept, in frame starting at base 1. The chain uses TRBV7-9 and TRBJ1-5; a tentative D match to TRBD1 spans 5 bases. The receptor was isolated from a man aged 18 to 35 with Graves' ophthalmopathy. The sequenced sample was blood. The sequenced DNA: TGTGCCAGCAGCTCTCTGGGGGTTCAGCCCCAGCATTTT. This gives the protein CASSSLGVQPQHF.